These 9 T cell receptor beta chains were all obtained from the same sample, sequenced in a study of shared clonotypes between healthy human individuals. Assay: immunoSEQ multiplex PCR; the TCRdb copy retains only in-frame clones and omits some. The sample yields a few million clones, just over 90% seen once. The sequencing sample was made of naive CD4+ T cells sorted from blood. Subset given: CD45RA+ positively selected. The origin of the receptors is a man between 18 and 35 years old in good health.

For this clone: In the same sample, other DNA sequences code for this CDR3. Here the CDR3 reads CAWGRMNTEAFF. CDR3 bases: TGTGCCTGGGGGAGGATGAACACTGAAGCTTTCTTT. The chain is built from TRBV30 and TRBJ1-1; D ambiguous. The V end was cut by 5 bases, the J end by 0 bases, with 7 bases between. This CDR3 comprises 12 residues. Germline V gene data show CDR1 as GTSNPN and CDR2 as SVGIG (reference sequence).

On this clone: Other DNA variants within this sample encode the same CDR3. The genes are TRBV5-4 and TRBJ1-1; the D is unclear. V lost 0 bases and J lost 2, with 8 bases in between. The length of the CDR3 is 14 residues. From germline, CDR1 is SGHNT and CDR2 YYREEE (reference sequence). The CDR3 DNA reads as TGTGCCAGCAGCTTGGGGCAGATAAACACTGAAGCTTTCTTT. Its translation: CASSLGQINTEAFF.

V usage is TRBV2 and J usage is TRBJ2-1; no clear D. This CDR3 spans 15 amino acids. Trimming cost V 3 bases and J 5 bases, with 14 bases left between them. The V gene's germline CDR1 is SNHLY and CDR2 FYNNEI. Here the CDR3 DNA reads TGTGCCAGCAGTGATGATGCCTTGGGTAACAATGAGCAGTTCTTC. Its translation: CASSDDALGNNEQFF.

The chain recombines TRBV9 with TRBJ1-2, with D perhaps matching TRBD1 (6 bases). The germline CDR1 and CDR2 sequences are SGDLS and YYNGEE. The V and J ends lost 0 bases and 5 bases respectively, with 14 bases between them. This CDR3 contains 15 residues. The CDR3 bases are TGTGCCAGCAGCGTAGACCCGGGACAAGTATATGGCTACACCTTC. Protein sequence: CASSVDPGQVYGYTF. Combining the CDR3 with reference TRBV9 and TRBJ1-2 gives the whole variable domain DSGVTQTPKHLITATGQRVTLRCSPRSGDLSVYWYQQSLDQGLQFLIQYYNGEERAKGNILERFSAQQFPDLHSELNLSSLELGDSALYFCASSVDPGQVYGYTFGSGTRLTVV.

The gene calls are TRBV5-1 and TRBJ2-1; 8 positions agree with TRBD2. The CDR3 length is 16 residues. CDR1 SGHRS and CDR2 YFSETQ come from the germline V gene. J gave up 2 bases and V 2 bases, and 6 bases lay outside the gene matches. The CDR3 here is CASSFDALAAYNEQFF. CDR3 nucleotide sequence: TGCGCCAGCAGCTTTGACGCACTAGCGGCCTACAATGAGCAGTTCTTC.

A note on this clone: This specimen includes other DNA sequences encoding the same CDR3. This chain links TRBV6-5 with TRBJ1-2, with D maybe TRBD1 (5 bases). V was trimmed by 0 bases and J by 2 bases, leaving 7 bases between them. The germline CDR1 and CDR2 sequences are MNHEY and SVGAGI. The CDR3 runs 14 residues. CDR3 DNA: TGTGCCAGCAGTTACTCCTGGGGGAACTATGGCTACACCTTC. It codes for CASSYSWGNYGYTF.

The CDR3 coding sequence is TGTGCCAGCAGTTTCACTAGCGGGAGGGTGAACACCGGGGAGCTGTTTTTT. Protein product: CASSFTSGRVNTGELFF. V and J are TRBV27 and TRBJ2-2; 13 bases map to TRBD2. CDR1 is MNHEY and CDR2 is SMNVEV in the germline V gene (reference sequence). The CDR3 runs 17 residues. V dropped 3 bases and J dropped 1; count of bases not matched to a gene: 2.

The V gene is TRBV27, the J gene TRBJ1-5, with a possible D match to TRBD1 (5 bases). The CDR3 has 13 amino acids. V lost 6 bases and J 7 bases, leaving 13 bases between the germline ends. Per germline, CDR1 MNHEY and CDR2 SMNVEV (reference sequence). CDR3 DNA: TGTGCCAGCAGGGCAGGGCCGAGGCAGCCCCAGCATTTT. Protein sequence: CASRAGPRQPQHF.

V and J are TRBV11-2 and TRBJ2-3, with TRBD2 identical over 10 bases. This CDR3 comprises 16 residues. Germline V gene lookup returns CDR1 SGHAT and CDR2 FQNNGV. The ends lost 2 bases at V and 1 base at J; junction bases unmatched: 3. DNA of the CDR3: TGTGCCAGCAGCTTACGTGGGACTAGCGGCACAGATACGCAGTATTTT. Translated, it gives CASSLRGTSGTDTQYF. The full variable domain, rest sourced from reference TRBV11-2 and TRBJ2-3, is EAGVAQSPRYKIIEKRQSVAFWCNPISGHATLYWYQQILGQGPKLLIQFQNNGVVDDSQLPKDRFSAERLKGVDSTLKIQPAKLEDSAVYLCASSLRGTSGTDTQYFGPGTRLTVL.